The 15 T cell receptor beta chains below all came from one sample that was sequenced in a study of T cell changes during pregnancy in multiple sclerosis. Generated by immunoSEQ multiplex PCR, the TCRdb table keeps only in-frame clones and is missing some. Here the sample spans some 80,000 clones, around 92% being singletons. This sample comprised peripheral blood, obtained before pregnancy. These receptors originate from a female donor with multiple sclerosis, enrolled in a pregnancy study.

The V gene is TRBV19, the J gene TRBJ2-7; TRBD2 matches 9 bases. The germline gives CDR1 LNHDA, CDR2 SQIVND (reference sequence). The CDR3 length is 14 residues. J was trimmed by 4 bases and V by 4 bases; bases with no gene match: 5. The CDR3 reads CASSTIAGAYEQYF. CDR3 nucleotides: TGTGCCAGTAGTACCATAGCGGGAGCGTACGAGCAGTACTTC.

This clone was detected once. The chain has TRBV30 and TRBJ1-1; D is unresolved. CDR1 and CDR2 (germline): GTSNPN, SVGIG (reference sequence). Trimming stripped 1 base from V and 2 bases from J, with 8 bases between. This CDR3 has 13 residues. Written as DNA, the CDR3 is TGTGCCTGGAGTGCGGTTCAAAACACTGAAGCTTTCTTT. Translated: CAWSAVQNTEAFF.

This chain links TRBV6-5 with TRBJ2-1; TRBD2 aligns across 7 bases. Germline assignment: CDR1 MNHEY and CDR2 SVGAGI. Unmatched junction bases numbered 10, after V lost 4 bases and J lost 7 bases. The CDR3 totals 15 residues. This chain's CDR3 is CASSLAGNAVNEQFF. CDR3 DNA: TGTGCCAGCAGTTTAGCGGGCAACGCGGTTAATGAGCAGTTCTTC.

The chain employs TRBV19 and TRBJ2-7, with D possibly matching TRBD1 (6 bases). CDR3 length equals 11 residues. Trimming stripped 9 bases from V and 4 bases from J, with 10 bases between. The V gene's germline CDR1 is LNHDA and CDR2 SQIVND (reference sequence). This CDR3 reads CASGQYYEQYF. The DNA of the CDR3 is TGTGCCAGCGGACAGTATTACGAGCAGTACTTC.

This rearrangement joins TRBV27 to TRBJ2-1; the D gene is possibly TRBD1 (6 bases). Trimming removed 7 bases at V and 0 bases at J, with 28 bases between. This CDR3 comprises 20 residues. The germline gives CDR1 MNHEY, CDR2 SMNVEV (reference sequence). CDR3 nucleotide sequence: TGTGCCAGCACCCGGGCACAGGGTTCTTTTACCCGCTCCTCCTACAATGAGCAGTTCTTC. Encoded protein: CASTRAQGSFTRSSYNEQFF.

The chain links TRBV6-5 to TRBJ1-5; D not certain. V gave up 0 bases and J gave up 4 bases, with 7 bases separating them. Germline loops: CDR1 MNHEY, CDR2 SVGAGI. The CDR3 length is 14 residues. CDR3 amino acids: CASSYSGGNQPQHF. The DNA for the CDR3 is TGTGCCAGCAGTTACTCGGGAGGTAATCAGCCCCAGCATTTT.

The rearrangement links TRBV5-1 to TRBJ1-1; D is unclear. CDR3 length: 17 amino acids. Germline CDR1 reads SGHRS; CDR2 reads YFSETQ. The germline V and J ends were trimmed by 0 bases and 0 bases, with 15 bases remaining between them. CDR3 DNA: TGCGCCAGCAGCTTGGGGCCATTCGCCCCCTTGAACACTGAAGCTTTCTTT. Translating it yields CASSLGPFAPLNTEAFF.

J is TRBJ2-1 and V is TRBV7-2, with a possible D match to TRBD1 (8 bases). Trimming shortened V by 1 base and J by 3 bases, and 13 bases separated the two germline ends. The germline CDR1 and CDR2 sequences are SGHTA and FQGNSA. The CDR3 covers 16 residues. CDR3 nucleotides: TGTGCCAGCAGCTTAGGGTACAGGGGGGGCTACAATGAGCAGTTCTTC. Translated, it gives CASSLGYRGGYNEQFF.

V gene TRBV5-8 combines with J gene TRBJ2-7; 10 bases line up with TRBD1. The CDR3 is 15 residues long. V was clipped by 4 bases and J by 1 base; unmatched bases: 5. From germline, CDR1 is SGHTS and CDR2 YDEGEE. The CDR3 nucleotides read TGTGCCAGCAGCGGGGGACAGGGGATATCCTACGAGCAGTACTTC. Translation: CASSGGQGISYEQYF.

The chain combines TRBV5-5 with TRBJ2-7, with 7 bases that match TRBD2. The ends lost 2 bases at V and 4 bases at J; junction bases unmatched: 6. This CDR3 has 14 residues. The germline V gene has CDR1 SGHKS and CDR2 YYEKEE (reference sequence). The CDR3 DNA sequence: TGTGCCAGCAGCTTAGTGGGAGGGTTTTACGAGCAGTACTTC. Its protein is CASSLVGGFYEQYF.

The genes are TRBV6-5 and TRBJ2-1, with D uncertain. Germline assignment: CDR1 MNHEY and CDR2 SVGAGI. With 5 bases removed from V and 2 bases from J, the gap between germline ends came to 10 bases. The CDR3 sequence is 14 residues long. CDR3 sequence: CASSAARAYNEQFF. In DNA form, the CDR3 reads TGTGCCAGCAGTGCCGCCCGGGCCTACAATGAGCAGTTCTTC.

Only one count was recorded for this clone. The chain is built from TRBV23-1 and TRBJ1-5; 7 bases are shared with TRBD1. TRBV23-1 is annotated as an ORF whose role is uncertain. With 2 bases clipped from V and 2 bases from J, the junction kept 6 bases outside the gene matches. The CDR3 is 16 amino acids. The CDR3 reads CASSQRGTVGNQPQHF. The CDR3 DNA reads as TGCGCCAGCAGTCAACGGGGGACAGTTGGCAATCAGCCCCAGCATTTT.

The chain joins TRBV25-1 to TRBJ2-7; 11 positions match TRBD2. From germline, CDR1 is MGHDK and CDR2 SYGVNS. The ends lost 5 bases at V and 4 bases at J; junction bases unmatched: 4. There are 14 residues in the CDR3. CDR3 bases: TGTGCCAGCAGTTTGGGACTAGCGGCTTACGAGCAGTACTTC. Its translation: CASSLGLAAYEQYF.

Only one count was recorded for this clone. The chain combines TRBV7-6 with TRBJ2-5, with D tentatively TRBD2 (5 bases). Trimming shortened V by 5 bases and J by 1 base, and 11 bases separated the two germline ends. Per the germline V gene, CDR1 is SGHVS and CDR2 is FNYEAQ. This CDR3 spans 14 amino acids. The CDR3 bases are TGTGCCAGCAGCCGCGACGGGGTCCAAGAGACCCAGTACTTC. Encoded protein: CASSRDGVQETQYF.

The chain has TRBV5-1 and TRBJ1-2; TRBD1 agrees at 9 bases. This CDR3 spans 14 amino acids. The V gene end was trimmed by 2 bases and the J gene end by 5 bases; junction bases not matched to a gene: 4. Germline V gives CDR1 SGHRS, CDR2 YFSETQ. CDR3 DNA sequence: TGCGCCAGCAGCTTAGGGACAGGGTCGTATGGCTACACCTTC. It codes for CASSLGTGSYGYTF.